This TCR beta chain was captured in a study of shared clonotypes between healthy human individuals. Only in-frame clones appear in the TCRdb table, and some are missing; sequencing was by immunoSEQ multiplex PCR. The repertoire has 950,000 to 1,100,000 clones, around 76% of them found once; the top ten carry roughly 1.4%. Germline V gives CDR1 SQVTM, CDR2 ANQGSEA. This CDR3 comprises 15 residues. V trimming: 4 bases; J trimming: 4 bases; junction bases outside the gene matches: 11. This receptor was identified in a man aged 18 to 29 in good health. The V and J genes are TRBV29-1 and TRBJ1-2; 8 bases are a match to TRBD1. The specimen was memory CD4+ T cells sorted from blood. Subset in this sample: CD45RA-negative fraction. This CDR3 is CSVGEGQGTRYGYTF. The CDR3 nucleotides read TGCAGCGTTGGGGAAGGACAGGGAACGCGCTATGGCTACACCTTC.